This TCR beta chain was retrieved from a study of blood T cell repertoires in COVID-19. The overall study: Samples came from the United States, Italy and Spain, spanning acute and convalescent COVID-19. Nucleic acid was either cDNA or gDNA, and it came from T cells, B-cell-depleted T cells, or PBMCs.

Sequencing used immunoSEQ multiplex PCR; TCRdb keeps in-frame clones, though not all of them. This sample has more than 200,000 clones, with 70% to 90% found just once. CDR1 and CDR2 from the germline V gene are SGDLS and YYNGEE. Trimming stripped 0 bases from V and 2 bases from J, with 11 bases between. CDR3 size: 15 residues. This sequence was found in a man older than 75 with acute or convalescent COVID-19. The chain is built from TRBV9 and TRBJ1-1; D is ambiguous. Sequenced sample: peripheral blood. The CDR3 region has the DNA TGTGCCAGCAGCGTAGTGAAAGGACTTAACACTGAAGCTTTCTTT. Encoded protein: CASSVVKGLNTEAFF.